These T cell receptor beta chains were read from a single sample in a study of blood T cell repertoires in COVID-19. Measured with immunoSEQ multiplex PCR; TCRdb has only the in-frame clones, and not every one. Seen here are about 480,000 clones, about 85% observed once, and the top ten hold roughly 8%. The specimen sequenced was PBMCs or T cells enriched from blood (not recorded which). The receptors come from a woman aged 60-70 years who had recovered from COVID-19. CDR3s include the opening cysteine and the closing phenylalanine or tryptophan. Each record gives: J gene, D gene, V gene, clone size, CDR3 protein, CDR3 DNA. A D gene is named only where the DNA matches it firmly. A row's size may be missing; if present it is once, few, many or a size class.

>TRBJ2-3|-|TRBV7-9|-
CAYSASSSDTQYF
TGTGCCTACTCGGCCTCTAGCTCAGATACGCAGTATTTT
>TRBJ1-2|TRBD1|TRBV3-1/TRBV3-2|-
CASSRRTDRGPYGYTF
TGTGCCAGCAGCCGACGGACGGACAGGGGGCCCTATGGCTACACCTTC
>TRBJ2-7|TRBD2|TRBV10-2|-
CATKVSGGAPYEQYF
TGCGCCACCAAGGTTAGCGGGGGGGCCCCCTACGAGCAGTACTTC
>TRBJ2-5|TRBD1|TRBV5-1|-
CASSLLGQGRQETQYF
TGCGCCAGCAGCTTGTTAGGACAGGGACGGCAAGAGACCCAGTACTTC
>TRBJ2-2|-|TRBV18|once
CASSPLGDTGELFF
TGTGCCAGCTCACCTCTAGGGGACACCGGGGAGCTGTTTTTT
>TRBJ1-2|-|TRBV6-5|-
CASSMDSSYGGYTF
TGTGCCAGCAGTATGGACAGTAGTTATGGTGGCTACACCTTC
>TRBJ1-5|TRBD1|TRBV2|-
CASRTDRGPQHF
TGTGCCAGCAGGACGGACAGGGGGCCCCAGCATTTT
>TRBJ2-7|-|TRBV28|-
CASSLQGYEQYF
TGTGCCAGCAGTTTACAGGGCTACGAGCAGTACTTC
>TRBJ1-2|TRBD1|TRBV15|-
CATSRGTGGYGYTF
TGTGCCACCAGCAGAGGAACAGGGGGCTATGGCTACACCTTC
>TRBJ1-5|-|TRBV6-5|-
CASSYPGGKVQPQHF
TGTGCCAGCAGTTACCCGGGGGGAAAGGTTCAGCCCCAGCATTTT
>TRBJ1-4|TRBD1|TRBV10-3|once
CAISDRVGQGVNEKLFF
TGTGCCATCAGTGACAGAGTTGGGCAGGGGGTTAACGAAAAACTGTTTTTT